Listed here are 20 T cell receptor beta chains from one sample, sequenced in a study of blood T cell repertoires in COVID-19 (TCRdb year 2020). The library came from the immunoSEQ multiplex PCR assay. Held by TCRdb, this immuneACCESS table contains in-frame sequences only and omits some clones. Under half of the omission traces to an unresolved V gene where checked; the cause of the rest is unknown. A total of 260,000 or so clones appear in this sample, 83% of them only once. Clones ranked in the top ten supply 3.5% to 4% of the sample. Material: PBMCs or T cells enriched from blood (not recorded which). The origin of the receptors is a woman in her thirties or forties who had been exposed to COVID-19.

The CDR3: CAIRTDPNSPLHF. CDR3 sequence (DNA): TGTGCCATCAGGACAGATCCAAATTCACCCCTCCACTTT. The V and J genes are TRBV10-3 and TRBJ1-6; D is possibly TRBD1 (5 bases). V lost 6 bases to trimming and J lost 7 bases, with 10 bases between them. This CDR3 has 13 residues. CDR1 ENHRY and CDR2 SYGVKD come from the germline V gene.

This clone was seen ten or more times. The chain carries TRBV5-4 and TRBJ1-5, with D possibly being TRBD1 (5 bases). This CDR3 region has 15 residues. Trimming took off 4 bases at V and 3 bases at J, with 14 bases between the two ends. Germline lookup yields CDR1 SGHNT and CDR2 YYREEE (reference sequence). The CDR3 here is CASSPGPRDNQPQHF. The CDR3 DNA reads as TGTGCCAGCAGCCCCGGCCCCAGGGACAATCAGCCCCAGCATTTT.

In regard to this clone: Within the sample, other DNA sequences also encode this same CDR3. The chain carries TRBV4-1 and TRBJ1-1; 8 bases are shared with TRBD1. V shed 3 bases, J shed 4 bases, and the junction held 4 bases outside the gene matches. CDR3 length: 14 amino acids. Germline CDR1 reads MGHRA; CDR2 reads YSYEKL. As DNA, the CDR3 is TGCGCCAGCAGCCACAGACAGGGGAGCACTGAAGCTTTCTTT. The encoded protein is CASSHRQGSTEAFF.

This sequence joins TRBV4-2 and TRBJ2-1; 10 positions match TRBD2. CDR1 is LGHNA, CDR2 YNFKEQ, per germline. The CDR3 has 20 residues. The V gene end was trimmed by 1 base and the J gene end by 6 bases; junction bases not matched to a gene: 18. CDR3 sequence reads: CASSQAHLLAGGVNSNEQFF. The CDR3, as DNA: TGTGCCAGCAGCCAAGCCCACTTATTAGCGGGGGGCGTTAATAGCAATGAGCAGTTCTTC.

There are a few counts of this clone. The chain is built from TRBV30 and TRBJ1-1; possible D gene TRBD1, 5 bases. Between the trimmed V and J ends, which lost 1 base and 5 bases, there was a span of 8 bases. The V gene's germline CDR1 is GTSNPN and CDR2 SVGIG (reference sequence). The CDR3 has 12 residues. This CDR3 is CAWSGQTTEAFF. The CDR3 region has the DNA TGTGCCTGGAGTGGACAGACAACTGAAGCTTTCTTT.

CDR3 region: CASSKGEGQPQHF. CDR3 in DNA: TGCGCCAGCAGCAAGGGAGAGGGTCAGCCCCAGCATTTT. The chain carries TRBV4-3 and TRBJ1-5; no reliable D call. V gave up 5 bases and J gave up 6 bases, with 11 bases separating them. The CDR3 runs to 13 residues. Germline-derived CDR1 and CDR2 are LGHNA and YSLEER.

The chain carries TRBV11-2 and TRBJ2-3; TRBD2 matches 8 bases. Germline lookup yields CDR1 SGHAT and CDR2 FQNNGV. The CDR3 runs to 13 residues. V gave up 5 bases and J gave up 4 bases; unmatched junction bases: 2. CDR3 sequence: CASSPGGADTQYF. The CDR3 bases are TGTGCCAGCAGCCCGGGGGGGGCAGATACGCAGTATTTT.

The V call is TRBV5-1, the J call TRBJ2-7; 13 nucleotides line up with TRBD2. With 2 bases clipped from V and 2 bases from J, the junction kept 1 base outside the gene matches. This CDR3 has 15 residues. Germline V CDR1 and CDR2: SGHRS, YFSETQ. The CDR3, as DNA: TGCGCCAGCAGCTTTACTAGCGGGGGGGCCTACGAGCAGTACTTC. Translating gives CASSFTSGGAYEQYF.

V usage is TRBV19 and J usage is TRBJ2-2, with TRBD2 identical over 11 bases. Trimming removed 7 bases from V and 2 bases from J; junction bases left unmatched: 9. The V gene's germline CDR1 is LNHDA and CDR2 SQIVND (reference sequence). CDR3 length equals 17 residues. The CDR3 coding sequence is TGTGCCAGTAACCCTTCGACTAGCGGGGTAAACACCGGGGAGCTGTTTTTT. It translates to CASNPSTSGVNTGELFF. Full variable domain (outside the CDR3, taken from reference TRBV19 and TRBJ2-2): DGGITQSPKYLFRKEGQNVTLSCEQNLNHDAMYWYRQDPGQGLRLIYYSQIVNDFQKGDIAEGYSVSREKKESFPLTVTSAQKNPTAFYLCASNPSTSGVNTGELFFGEGSRLTVL.

The chain recombines TRBV6-4 with TRBJ1-2; 7 nucleotides agree with TRBD1. CDR1 is MRHNA, CDR2 SNTAGT, per germline. V trimming: 4 bases; J trimming: 4 bases; junction bases outside the gene matches: 9. CDR3 size: 15 residues. CDR3 nucleotides: TGTGCCAGCAGTGCACAGGGGAATGGACCCTATGGCTACACCTTC. It encodes CASSAQGNGPYGYTF.

The genes are TRBV14 and TRBJ2-3; possibly TRBD2 for D (7 bases). The V end lost 4 bases, the J end lost 2 bases, and 19 bases lay between the germline ends. The CDR3 runs to 17 residues. CDR1 is SGHDN, CDR2 FVKESK, per germline. This CDR3 reads CASSLWLDGGATDTQYF. CDR3 DNA sequence: TGTGCCAGCAGCCTCTGGTTGGATGGGGGGGCCACAGATACGCAGTATTTT.

V gene TRBV5-1 combines with J gene TRBJ2-5, with D unresolved. The CDR3 is made up of 13 amino acids. Germline V gene data show CDR1 as SGHRS and CDR2 as YFSETQ. V lost 2 bases to trimming and J lost 5 bases, with 10 bases between them. The CDR3 DNA is TGCGCCAGCAGCTTATCCGTGTCCGAGACCCAGTACTTC. As protein: CASSLSVSETQYF. The full variable domain, rest sourced from reference TRBV5-1 and TRBJ2-5, is KAGVTQTPRYLIKTRGQQVTLSCSPISGHRSVSWYQQTPGQGLQFLFEYFSETQRNKGNFPGRFSGRQFSNSRSEMNVSTLELGDSALYLCASSLSVSETQYFGPGTRLLVL.

The chain has TRBV28 and TRBJ1-2, with D possibly TRBD1 on 6 matching bases. From germline, CDR1 is MDHEN and CDR2 SYDVKM. The V end was cut by 6 bases, the J end by 4 bases, with 18 bases between. This CDR3 has 15 amino acids. The CDR3 DNA is TGTGCCAGCAGAGGAGAAACAGGGCCACTCTATGGCTACACCTTC. Protein sequence: CASRGETGPLYGYTF.

In DNA form, the CDR3 reads TGTGCCAGCAGCTTGGAGGGTAGCGGGGGCTGGAATGAGCAGTTCTTC. It translates to CASSLEGSGGWNEQFF. V and J are TRBV5-8 and TRBJ2-1, with 9 positions matching TRBD2. Trimming took 0 bases from V and 7 from J; bases not matched to a gene: 8. The germline V gene encodes CDR1 SGHTS and CDR2 YDEGEE. The CDR3 runs to 16 residues.

The CDR3 protein is CAAGQEPETQYF. In nucleotides, the CDR3 is TGTGCCGCCGGACAGGAACCAGAGACCCAGTACTTC. V usage is TRBV10-3 and J usage is TRBJ2-5; 7 nucleotides align to TRBD1. The germline V gene has CDR1 ENHRY and CDR2 SYGVKD. The CDR3 has 12 residues. With V trimmed by 11 bases and J by 4 bases, 7 bases remained unmatched.

This clone was observed once. The chain uses TRBV5-1 and TRBJ2-3; 11 bases are a match to TRBD2. From germline, CDR1 is SGHRS and CDR2 YFSETQ. The trim removed 0 bases at V and 3 bases at J, leaving 3 bases unmatched. There are 16 residues in the CDR3. The chain's CDR3 is CASSLETSGETDTQYF. The CDR3 nucleotides read TGCGCCAGCAGCTTGGAGACTAGCGGGGAAACAGATACGCAGTATTTT.

The chain couples TRBV29-1 to TRBJ2-1, with 8 nucleotides matching TRBD2. This CDR3 is 16 amino acids long. J gave up 0 bases and V 6 bases, and 10 bases lay outside the gene matches. CDR1 is SQVTM and CDR2 is ANQGSEA in the germline V gene. The CDR3 DNA reads TGCAGCGTATGGAGCGGGGGTCCGAGCTCCTACAATGAGCAGTTCTTC. Protein sequence: CSVWSGGPSSYNEQFF.

The chain recombines TRBV7-9 with TRBJ2-3, with D unclear. Germline V lookup: CDR1 SEHNR, CDR2 FQNEAQ (reference sequence). The CDR3 contains 15 residues. V was trimmed by 5 bases and J by 2 bases, leaving 14 bases between them. CDR3: CASSPPDTHTDTQYF. For the CDR3, the DNA is TGTGCCAGCAGCCCCCCAGACACTCACACAGATACGCAGTATTTT. The full variable domain, its missing parts supplied by reference TRBV7-9 and TRBJ2-3, is DTGVSQNPRHKITKRGQNVTFRCDPISEHNRLYWYRQTLGQGPEFLTYFQNEAQLEKSRLLSDRFSAERPKGSFSTLEIQRTEQGDSAMYLCASSPPDTHTDTQYFGPGTRLTVL.

This sequence joins TRBV28 and TRBJ1-2, with 8 nucleotides matching TRBD1. The CDR3 has 13 amino acids. Germline assignment: CDR1 MDHEN and CDR2 SYDVKM. V was pared by 6 bases and J by 4 bases, with 4 bases of the junction left unmatched. CDR3 nucleotide sequence: TGTGCCAGCAGCCCCGGACAGGGCTATGGCTACACCTTC. Translated: CASSPGQGYGYTF.

V usage is TRBV7-3 and J usage is TRBJ2-1, with D possibly TRBD2 on 6 matching bases. The V and J ends lost 5 bases and 8 bases respectively, with 28 bases between them. Per germline, CDR1 SGHTA and CDR2 FQGTGA. The CDR3 spans 18 residues. CDR3: CASSHGGGIARSGHEQFF. The CDR3 DNA is TGTGCCAGCAGCCATGGTGGGGGGATAGCGCGTAGCGGCCATGAGCAGTTCTTC.